The TCR beta chain under discussion was sequenced for a study of T cells in Graves' hyperthyroidism and ophthalmopathy. Study outcomes and limitations: Within blood appeared most thyroid clonotypes that had expanded above 0.001.

Researchers amplified the TCR beta CDR3 regions from RNA transcripts. The HTBI primer set was used in a first-round RT-PCR of the TCR CDR3. TCRdb processed the multiplex PCR reads anew with MiXCR; each CDR3 protein has one entry. The repertoire holds around 440,000 distinct CDR3 sequences, with 15% to 18% as singletons. This clonotype has just a few counts. Its antigen is currently unknown. Researchers barred patients who had uncontrolled infection, other autoimmune disease, pregnancy or lactation. Each 10 ml fresh peripheral blood draw supplied the PBMCs. Germline CDR1 SQVTM, CDR2 ANQGSEA. V was cut by 1 base and J by 3 bases, with 16 bases left in between. The CDR3 contains 15 residues.

The sequence was collected from a woman between 18 and 30 years old with Graves' hyperthyroidism. Sequencing used blood. This rearrangement joins TRBV29-1 to TRBJ2-7; D ambiguous. The CDR3 loop reads CSVEARVKGLYEQYF. The CDR3 DNA sequence: TGCAGCGTTGAAGCCCGGGTTAAGGGCCTCTACGAGCAGTACTTC.